Detailed here is one TCR beta chain. Its antigen specificity is not known. No qualities accompany the bases; no much larger clone lies one base away. The library was generated by the immunoSEQ multiplex PCR assay. Turning to the authors' computational methods: A statistical classification framework was built for diagnosing cytomegalovirus status from the catalog of TCR beta chain sequences. Drawn from immuneACCESS, this table holds only the in-frame rearrangements with V and J called that TCRdb kept. Clones are partly lost; checked studies trace under half to an unresolved V gene and leave the rest unexplained. The DNA was the basis for D and trimming; V, J and clone size are from that table. The sample yields 73,000 or so clones; around 94% were counted once. The ten biggest clones cover approximately 3% of the sample. For CDR1 and CDR2, the germline V gene lists MDHEN and SYDVKM. V is cut by 6 bases and J by 4 bases, and the space between the germline ends is 8 bases. Including cysteine and phenylalanine, the CDR3 has 12 amino acids. The DNA shown is the 36-base CDR3, in frame from base 1.

Separate from the approximately 670-subject first cohort, the validation cohort of 90 to 150 subjects was the group to which the donors belonged. The data are from a study of cytomegalovirus exposure and HLA in healthy donors (dated by TCRdb to 2016 to 2017). Background for the entire study: A later analysis indicated that the 110 or so validation repertoires were generated on the platform also employed for the 670 or so repertoires of the first cohort. The aim of the study was to test whether cataloging public T cell receptors could identify signatures of past pathogen exposure. To predict cytomegalovirus infection status, the study combined high-throughput TCR immunosequencing, statistical association of individual TCRs with disease status, and machine learning. A separate validation cohort of roughly 130 different subjects was used in addition to the 666-subject first cohort.

The paper as a whole reports these results and caveats: Most TCR sequences were observed very rarely across donors, whereas some public TCRs were present in many individuals. Three of the identified cytomegalovirus-associated TCR beta chains were confirmed in vitro to be specific for cytomegalovirus antigens. A total of 164 TCR beta chains were listed by the study as associated with cytomegalovirus. Of the cluster scores, roughly 95% were above 0 in a later analysis, which found that TCRs clustered in the first cohort also tended to co-occur in the approximately 130 validation repertoires. Cytomegalovirus status was reported to be diagnosed by the classifier with high specificity and sensitivity in both the original and validation cohorts. The authors suggested that the approach could potentially be generalized to other disease states and immunological phenotypes. The validation cohort had no HLA typing available for a later analysis, so co-occurrence within that cohort was assessed over all 120 or so repertoires.

The sequence was obtained from a woman aged 18-29 years in good health and CMV-seropositive. The chain employs TRBV28 and TRBJ2-3; there is no confident call for the D gene. What was sequenced was PBMCs. The CDR3 is CASRSSPDTQYF. The nucleotide sequence is TGTGCCAGCAGATCGAGTCCAGATACGCAGTATTTT.